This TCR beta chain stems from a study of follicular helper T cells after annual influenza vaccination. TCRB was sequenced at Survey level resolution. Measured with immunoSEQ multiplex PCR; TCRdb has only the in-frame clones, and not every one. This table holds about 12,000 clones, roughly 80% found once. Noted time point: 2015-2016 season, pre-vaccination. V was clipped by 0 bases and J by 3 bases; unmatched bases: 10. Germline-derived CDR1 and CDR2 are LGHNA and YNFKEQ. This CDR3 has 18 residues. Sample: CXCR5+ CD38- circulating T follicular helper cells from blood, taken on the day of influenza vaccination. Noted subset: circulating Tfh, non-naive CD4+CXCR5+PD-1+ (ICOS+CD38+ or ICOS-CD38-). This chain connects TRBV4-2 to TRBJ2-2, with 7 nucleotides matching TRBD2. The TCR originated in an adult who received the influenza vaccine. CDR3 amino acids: CASSQEPGGLAYTGELFF. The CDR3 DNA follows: TGTGCCAGCAGCCAAGAGCCGGGGGGACTGGCCTACACCGGGGAGCTGTTTTTT.